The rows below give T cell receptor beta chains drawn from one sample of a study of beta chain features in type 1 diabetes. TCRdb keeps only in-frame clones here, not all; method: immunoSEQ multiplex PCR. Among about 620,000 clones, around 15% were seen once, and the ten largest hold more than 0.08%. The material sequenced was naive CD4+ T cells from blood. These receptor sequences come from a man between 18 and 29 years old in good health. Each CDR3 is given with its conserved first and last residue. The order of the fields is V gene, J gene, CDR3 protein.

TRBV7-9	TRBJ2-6	CASSLTWTGEFAGANVLTF
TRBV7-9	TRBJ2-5	CASSLGAKETQYF
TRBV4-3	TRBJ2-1	CASSQDLAGDYNEQFF
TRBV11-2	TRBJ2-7	CASSLGGPYEQYF
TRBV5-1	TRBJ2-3	CASSPGGGRSDTQYF
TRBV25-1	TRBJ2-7	CASSDYEQYF
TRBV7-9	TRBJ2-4	CASSLVDYSRNIQYF
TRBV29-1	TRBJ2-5	CSVKDRPGEETQYF
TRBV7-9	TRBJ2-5	CASSLELAVLQETQYF
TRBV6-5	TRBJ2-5	CASEREKTQYF
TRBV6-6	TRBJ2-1	CAGKRNKDYNEQFF
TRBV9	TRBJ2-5	CASSPSGAIQETQYF
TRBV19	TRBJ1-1	CASSFLDRGAFF
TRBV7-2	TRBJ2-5	CASSVRNSGWETQYF
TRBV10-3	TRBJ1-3	CAISAQGAAVGNTIYF
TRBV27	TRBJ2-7	CASKRGRYEQYF
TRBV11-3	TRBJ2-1	CASSLADRDYNEQFF
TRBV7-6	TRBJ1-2	CASGRTLRGDYGYTF
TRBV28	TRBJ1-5	CAAVGLSNQPQHF
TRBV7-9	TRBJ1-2	CASSLQEVNYGYTF
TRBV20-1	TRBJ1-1	CSALQGVAFF
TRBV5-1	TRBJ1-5	CASSLAPGQDLSNQPQHF
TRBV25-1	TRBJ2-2	CASSESRQNTGELFF
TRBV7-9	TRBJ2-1	CASSSFSSYYNEQFF
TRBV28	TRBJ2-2	CASTRGSTGELFF
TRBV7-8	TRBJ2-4	CASSGRRGPRNIQYF
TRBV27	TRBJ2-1	CASRLAENNEQFF
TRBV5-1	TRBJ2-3	CASSLAGTGSTDTQYF
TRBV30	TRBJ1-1	CAWKTGAVNTEAFF
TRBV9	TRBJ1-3	CASSPQLTDPGNTIYF
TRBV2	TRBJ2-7	CASRRGGEQYF
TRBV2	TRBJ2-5	CASGKRGQETQYF
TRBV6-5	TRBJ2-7	CASSYSGQGAYEQYF
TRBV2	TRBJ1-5	CASSGPGRNQPQHF
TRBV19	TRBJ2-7	CASSIRGITYEQYF
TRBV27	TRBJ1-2	CASSWDPRGYTF
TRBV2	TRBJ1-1	CASSRTGNTEAFF
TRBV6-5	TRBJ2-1	CASSDGVPKKEQFF
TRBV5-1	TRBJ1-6	CASSLGTGGDHNSPLHF
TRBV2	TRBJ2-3	CASSSAGPSTDTQYF
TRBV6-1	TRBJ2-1	CASSGWTGYNEQFF
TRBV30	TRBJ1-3	CAWSSPSLGNTIYF
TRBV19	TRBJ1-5	CASSLYLAGGNRGQPQHF
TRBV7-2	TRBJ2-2	CASSYGLVGTGELFF
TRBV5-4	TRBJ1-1	CASSLRGEGTEAFF
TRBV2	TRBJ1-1	CASSELGTEAFF